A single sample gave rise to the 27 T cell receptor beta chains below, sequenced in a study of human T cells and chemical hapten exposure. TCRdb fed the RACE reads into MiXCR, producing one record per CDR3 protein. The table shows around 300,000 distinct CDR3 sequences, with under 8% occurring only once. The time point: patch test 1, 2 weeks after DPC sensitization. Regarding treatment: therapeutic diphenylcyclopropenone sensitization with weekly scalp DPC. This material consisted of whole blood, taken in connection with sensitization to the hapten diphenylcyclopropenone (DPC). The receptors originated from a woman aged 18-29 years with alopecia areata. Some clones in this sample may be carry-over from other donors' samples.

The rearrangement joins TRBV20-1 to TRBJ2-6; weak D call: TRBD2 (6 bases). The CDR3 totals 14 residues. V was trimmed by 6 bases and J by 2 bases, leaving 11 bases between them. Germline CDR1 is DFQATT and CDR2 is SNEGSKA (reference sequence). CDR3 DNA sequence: TGCAGTGCCCCGACGGGGGCTGGGGCCAACGTCCTGACTTTC. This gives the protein CSAPTGAGANVLTF.

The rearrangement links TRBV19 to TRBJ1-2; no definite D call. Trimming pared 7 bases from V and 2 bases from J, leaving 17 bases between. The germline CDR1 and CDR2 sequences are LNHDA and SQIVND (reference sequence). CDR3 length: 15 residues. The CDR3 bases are TGTGCCAGTATGGCTTGGGGTATGGTGAACTATGGCTACACCTTC. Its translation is CASMAWGMVNYGYTF. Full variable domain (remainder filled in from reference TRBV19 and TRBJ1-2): DGGITQSPKYLFRKEGQNVTLSCEQNLNHDAMYWYRQDPGQGLRLIYYSQIVNDFQKGDIAEGYSVSREKKESFPLTVTSAQKNPTAFYLCASMAWGMVNYGYTFGSGTRLTVV.

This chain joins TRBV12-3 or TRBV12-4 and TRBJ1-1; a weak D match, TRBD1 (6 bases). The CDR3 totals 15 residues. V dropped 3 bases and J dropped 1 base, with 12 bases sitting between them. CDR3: CASSFFGQPNTEAFF. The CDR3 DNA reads TGTGCCAGCAGTTTCTTCGGACAGCCGAACACTGAAGCTTTCTTT.

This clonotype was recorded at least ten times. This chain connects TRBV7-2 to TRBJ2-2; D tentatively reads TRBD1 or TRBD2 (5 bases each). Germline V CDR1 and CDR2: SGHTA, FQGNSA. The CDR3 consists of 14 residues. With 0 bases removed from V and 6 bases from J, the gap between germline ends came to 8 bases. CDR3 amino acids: CASSLAGDAGELFF. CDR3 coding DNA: TGTGCCAGCAGCTTAGCGGGGGATGCCGGGGAGCTGTTTTTT.

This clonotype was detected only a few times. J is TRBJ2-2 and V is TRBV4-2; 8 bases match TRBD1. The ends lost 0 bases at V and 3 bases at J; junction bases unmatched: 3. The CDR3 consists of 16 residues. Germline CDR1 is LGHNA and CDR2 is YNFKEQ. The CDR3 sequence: CASSQEDRADTGELFF. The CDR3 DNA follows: TGTGCCAGCAGCCAAGAGGACAGGGCAGACACCGGGGAGCTGTTTTTT.

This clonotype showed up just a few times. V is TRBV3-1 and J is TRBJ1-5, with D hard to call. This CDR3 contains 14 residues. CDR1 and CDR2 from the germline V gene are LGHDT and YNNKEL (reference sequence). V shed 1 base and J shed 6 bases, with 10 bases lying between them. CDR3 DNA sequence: TGTGCCAGCAGCCAAGCAGCGTTTGGTCAGCCCCAGCATTTT. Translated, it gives CASSQAAFGQPQHF.

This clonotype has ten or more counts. CDR3 amino acids: CASSLGPYNSPLHF. As DNA, the CDR3 is TGTGCCAGCAGCTTGGGTCCCTATAATTCACCCCTCCACTTT. V and J are TRBV11-2 and TRBJ1-6; unclear D gene. With 3 bases removed from V and 2 bases from J, the gap between germline ends came to 5 bases. This CDR3 region has 14 residues. Germline CDR1 is SGHAT and CDR2 is FQNNGV.

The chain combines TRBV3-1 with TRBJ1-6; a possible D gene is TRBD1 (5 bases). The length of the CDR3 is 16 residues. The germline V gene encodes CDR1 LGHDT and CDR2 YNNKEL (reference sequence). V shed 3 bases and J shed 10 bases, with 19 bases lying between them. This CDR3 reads CASSQGPSKASSPLHF. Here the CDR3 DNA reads TGTGCCAGCAGCCAGGGACCCTCAAAGGCCAGCTCACCCCTCCACTTT.

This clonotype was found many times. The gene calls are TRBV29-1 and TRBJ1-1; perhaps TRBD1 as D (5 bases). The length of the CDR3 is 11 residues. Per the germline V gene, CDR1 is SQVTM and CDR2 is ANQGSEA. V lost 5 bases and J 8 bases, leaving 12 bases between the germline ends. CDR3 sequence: CSVPNRDEAFF. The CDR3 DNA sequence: TGCAGCGTTCCTAATCGGGACGAAGCTTTCTTT.

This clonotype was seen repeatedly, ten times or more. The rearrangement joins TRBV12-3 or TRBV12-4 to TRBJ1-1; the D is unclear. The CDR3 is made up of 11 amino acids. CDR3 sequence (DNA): TGTGCTTCGTCGGGCGTCACTGAAGCTTTCTTT. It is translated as CASSGVTEAFF.

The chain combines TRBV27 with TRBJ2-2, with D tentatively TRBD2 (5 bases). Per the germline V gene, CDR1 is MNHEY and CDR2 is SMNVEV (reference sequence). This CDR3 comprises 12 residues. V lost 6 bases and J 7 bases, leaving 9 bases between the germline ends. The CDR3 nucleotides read TGTGCCAGCAGAGCGGTAGTCGGGGAGCTGTTTTTT. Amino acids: CASRAVVGELFF.

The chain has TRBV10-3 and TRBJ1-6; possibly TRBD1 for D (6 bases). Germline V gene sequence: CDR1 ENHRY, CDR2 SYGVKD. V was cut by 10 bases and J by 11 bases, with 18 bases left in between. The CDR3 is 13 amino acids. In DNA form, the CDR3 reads TGTGCCACCTCTACAGGGAATGCGGCACCCCTCCACTTT. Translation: CATSTGNAAPLHF.

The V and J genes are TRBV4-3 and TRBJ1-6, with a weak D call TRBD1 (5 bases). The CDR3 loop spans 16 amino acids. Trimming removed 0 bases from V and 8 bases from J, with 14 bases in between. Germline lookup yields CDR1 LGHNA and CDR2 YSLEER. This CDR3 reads CASSQDGDGGDSPLHF. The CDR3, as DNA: TGCGCCAGCAGCCAAGACGGGGACGGGGGGGATTCACCCCTCCACTTT.

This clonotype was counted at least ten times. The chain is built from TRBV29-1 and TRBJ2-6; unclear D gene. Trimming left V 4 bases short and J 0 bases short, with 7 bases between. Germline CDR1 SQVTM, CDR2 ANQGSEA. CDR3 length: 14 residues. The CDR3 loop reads CSVGMGSGANVLTF. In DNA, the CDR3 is TGCAGCGTTGGGATGGGCTCTGGGGCCAACGTCCTGACTTTC.

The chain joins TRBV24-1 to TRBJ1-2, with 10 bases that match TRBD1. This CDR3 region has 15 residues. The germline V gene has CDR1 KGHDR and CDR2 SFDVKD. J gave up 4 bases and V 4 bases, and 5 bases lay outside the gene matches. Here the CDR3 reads CATSDPTGGVYGYTF. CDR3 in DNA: TGTGCCACCAGTGACCCGACAGGGGGCGTCTATGGCTACACCTTC.

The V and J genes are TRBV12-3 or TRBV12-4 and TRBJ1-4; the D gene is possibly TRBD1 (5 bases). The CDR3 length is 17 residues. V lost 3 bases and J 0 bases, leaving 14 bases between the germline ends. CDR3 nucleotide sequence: TGTGCCAGCAGTTTCCGGGCCGGGGGAGCAACTAATGAAAAACTGTTTTTT. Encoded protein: CASSFRAGGATNEKLFF.

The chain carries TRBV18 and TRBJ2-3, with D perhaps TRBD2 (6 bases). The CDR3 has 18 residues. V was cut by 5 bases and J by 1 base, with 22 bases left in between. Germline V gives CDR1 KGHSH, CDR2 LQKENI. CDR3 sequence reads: CASSSPGLSMDRTDTQYF. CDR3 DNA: TGTGCCAGCTCATCTCCGGGACTTTCAATGGACCGCACAGATACGCAGTATTTT.

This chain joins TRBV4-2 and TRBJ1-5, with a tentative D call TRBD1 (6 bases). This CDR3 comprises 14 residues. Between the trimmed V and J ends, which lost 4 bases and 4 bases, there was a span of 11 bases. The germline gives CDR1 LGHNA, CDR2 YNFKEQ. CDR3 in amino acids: CASSRGTSNQPQHF. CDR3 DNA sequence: TGTGCCAGCAGCCGCGGGACAAGTAATCAGCCCCAGCATTTT.

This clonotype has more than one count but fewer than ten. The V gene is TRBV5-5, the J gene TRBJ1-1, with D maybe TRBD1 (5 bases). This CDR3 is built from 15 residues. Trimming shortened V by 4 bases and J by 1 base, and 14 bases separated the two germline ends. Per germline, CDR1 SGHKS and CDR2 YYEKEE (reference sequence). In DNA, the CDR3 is TGTGCCAGCAGCGTGACCGGGACCGAGAACACTGAAGCTTTCTTT. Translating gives CASSVTGTENTEAFF.

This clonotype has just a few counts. In nucleotides, the CDR3 is TGTGCCAGCGTCGGAGGGAGCAATCAGCCCCAGCATTTT. Translated, it gives CASVGGSNQPQHF. V is TRBV12-3 or TRBV12-4 and J is TRBJ1-5; no clear D. The CDR3 spans 13 residues. V was cut by 8 bases and J by 1 base, with 9 bases left in between.

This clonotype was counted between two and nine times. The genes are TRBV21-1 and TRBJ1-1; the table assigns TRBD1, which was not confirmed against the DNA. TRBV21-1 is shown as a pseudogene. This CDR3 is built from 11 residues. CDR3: CARGGGTEAFF. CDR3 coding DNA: TGTGCCAGGGGGGGCGGCACTGAAGCTTTCTTT.

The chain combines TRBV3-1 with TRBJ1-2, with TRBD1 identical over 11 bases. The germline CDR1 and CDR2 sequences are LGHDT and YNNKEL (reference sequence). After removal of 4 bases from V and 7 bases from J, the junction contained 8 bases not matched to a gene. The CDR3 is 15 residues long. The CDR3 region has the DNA TGTGCCAGCAGCCGAGGACAGGGGGCTAGTGGTGGCTACACCTTC. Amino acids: CASSRGQGASGGYTF.

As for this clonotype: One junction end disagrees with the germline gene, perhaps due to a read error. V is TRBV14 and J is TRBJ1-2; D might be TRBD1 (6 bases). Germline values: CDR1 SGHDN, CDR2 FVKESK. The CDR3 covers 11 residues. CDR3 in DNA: TGTGCCAGCAGCCAAGATCCCCCAGGGGTTTTC. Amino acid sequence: CASSQDPPGVF. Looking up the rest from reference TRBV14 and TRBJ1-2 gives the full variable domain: EAGVTQFPSHSVIEKGQTVTLRCDPISGHDNLYWYRRVMGKEIKFLLHFVKESKQDESGMPNNRFLAERTGGTYSTLKVQPAELEDSGVYFCASSQDPPGVFGSGTRLTVV.

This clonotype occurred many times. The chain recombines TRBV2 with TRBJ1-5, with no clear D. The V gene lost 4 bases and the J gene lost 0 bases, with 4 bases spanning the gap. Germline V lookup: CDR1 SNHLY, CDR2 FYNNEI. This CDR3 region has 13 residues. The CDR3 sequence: CASSGYSNQPQHF. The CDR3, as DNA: TGTGCCAGCAGTGGTTATAGCAATCAGCCCCAGCATTTT.

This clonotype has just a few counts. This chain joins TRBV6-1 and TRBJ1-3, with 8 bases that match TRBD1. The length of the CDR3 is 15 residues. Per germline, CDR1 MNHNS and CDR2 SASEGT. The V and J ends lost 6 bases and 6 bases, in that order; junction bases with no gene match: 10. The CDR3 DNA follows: TGTGCCAGCAGCGTCGGACAGGGTAGCGCAAACACCATATATTTT. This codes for CASSVGQGSANTIYF.

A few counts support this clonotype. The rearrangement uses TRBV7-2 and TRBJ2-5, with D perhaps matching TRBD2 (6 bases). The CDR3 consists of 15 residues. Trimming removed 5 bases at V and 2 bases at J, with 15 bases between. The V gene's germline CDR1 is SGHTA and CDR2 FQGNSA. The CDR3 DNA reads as TGTGCCAGCAGCCCCCCGGGACTGGGTCAAGAGACCCAGTACTTC. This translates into CASSPPGLGQETQYF.

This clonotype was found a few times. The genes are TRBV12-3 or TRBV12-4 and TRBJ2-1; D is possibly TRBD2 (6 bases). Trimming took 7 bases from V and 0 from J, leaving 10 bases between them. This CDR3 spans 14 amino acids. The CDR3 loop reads CASITGSSYNEQFF. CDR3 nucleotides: TGTGCCAGCATTACCGGGAGCTCCTACAATGAGCAGTTCTTC.